Below are 7 T cell receptor beta chains sequenced from a single sample in a study of blood T cell repertoires in COVID-19. TCRdb's table, derived via immunoSEQ multiplex PCR, lists solely in-frame clones and lacks some. The table lists about 280,000 clones, nearly 90% of them singletons. The sequenced sample consisted of PBMCs or T cells enriched from blood (not recorded which). The source of these receptors is a woman in her sixties or seventies who had recovered from COVID-19.

The chain couples TRBV7-2 to TRBJ1-1; tentative D call: TRBD1 (6 bases). The V gene's germline CDR1 is SGHTA and CDR2 FQGNSA. Between the trimmed V and J ends, which lost 1 base and 4 bases, there was a span of 13 bases. The CDR3 is 15 residues long. CDR3 amino acids: CASSLVAGAGTEAFF. CDR3 nucleotide sequence: TGTGCCAGCAGCTTAGTAGCAGGGGCGGGCACTGAAGCTTTCTTT.

The chain uses TRBV10-3 and TRBJ2-7; TRBD2 matches 7 bases. Losses at the gene ends were 1 base for V and 0 bases for J; bases not matched to a gene: 6. Germline CDR1 reads ENHRY; CDR2 reads SYGVKD. The CDR3 contains 16 residues. The CDR3 DNA sequence: TGTGCCATCAGTGAGTACCCAGCGGGAAGCTCCTACGAGCAGTACTTC. This translates into CAISEYPAGSSYEQYF.

The V and J genes are TRBV29-1 and TRBJ2-3, with a tentative D call TRBD1 (6 bases). Trimming pared 6 bases from V and 1 base from J, leaving 11 bases between. Germline CDR1 SQVTM, CDR2 ANQGSEA. The CDR3 length is 13 residues. CDR3 in DNA: TGCAGCGTCGGACAGCTCGGCACAGATACGCAGTATTTT. Its translation is CSVGQLGTDTQYF.

V usage is TRBV19 and J usage is TRBJ1-3; D ambiguous. The germline V gene encodes CDR1 LNHDA and CDR2 SQIVND (reference sequence). V lost 6 bases, J lost 2 bases, and 11 bases lay in between. CDR3 length: 14 amino acids. CDR3 protein: CASSSRGAGNTIYF. The CDR3 DNA sequence: TGTGCCAGTAGCTCTCGCGGGGCTGGAAACACCATATATTTT.

The chain joins TRBV18 to TRBJ2-5; weak D call: TRBD2 (5 bases). Trimming took 3 bases from V and 5 from J, leaving 13 bases between them. The CDR3 has 14 residues. Germline-derived CDR1 and CDR2 are KGHSH and LQKENI. CDR3 bases: TGTGCCAGCTCACCTGGACTTCTCCGTGAGACCCAGTACTTC. This gives the protein CASSPGLLRETQYF.

The rearrangement links TRBV6-2 or TRBV6-3 to TRBJ2-1, with 9 bases matching TRBD2. V was pared by 2 bases and J by 5 bases, with 22 bases of the junction left unmatched. CDR1 MNHEY and CDR2 SVGEGT come from the germline V gene. The CDR3 length is 21 residues. For the CDR3, the DNA is TGTGCCAGCAGTTACCCCTCCTGGAGGTCGGCGGGAGGGCCAGGGGACAATGAGCAGTTCTTC. Encoded protein: CASSYPSWRSAGGPGDNEQFF.

This clone was picked up a small number of times. This chain links TRBV30 with TRBJ2-7; weak D call: TRBD2 (5 bases). The CDR3 sequence is 13 residues long. The germline V gene encodes CDR1 GTSNPN and CDR2 SVGIG (reference sequence). CDR3 loop: CVASAGPRREQYF. The CDR3 coding sequence is TGTGTCGCTTCCGCGGGCCCCCGTCGGGAGCAGTACTTC.